This TCR beta chain was observed in a study of cytomegalovirus exposure and HLA in healthy donors. In the study overall: The approximately 670 first-cohort repertoires and the 120 or so validation repertoires shared the same platform, a later analysis reported. Regarding the study as a whole: With high specificity and sensitivity, the classifier reportedly diagnosed cytomegalovirus status. As confirmed in vitro, three CMV-associated chains were specific for CMV antigens.

The V end lost 1 base, the J end lost 6 bases, and 13 bases lay between the germline ends. The germline gives CDR1 MNHNS, CDR2 SASEGT. The CDR3 covers 15 residues. Data came from immunoSEQ multiplex PCR; TCRdb stores just in-frame clones and leaves some out. This sample carries some 250,000 clones, less than 95% of them seen once, and the ten largest clones take around 3.1%. The donors were in the roughly 130-subject validation cohort, distinct from the approximately 700-subject first cohort. Notes on this clone: Its antigen is currently unknown.

Material for sequencing was PBMCs. V is TRBV6-1 and J is TRBJ2-1; D might be TRBD1 (5 bases). The sequence was collected from a woman younger than 45 in good health and CMV-seronegative. The CDR3 loop reads CASSEGQGTPNEQFF. CDR3 nucleotides: TGTGCCAGCAGTGAAGGCCAGGGTACCCCCAATGAGCAGTTCTTC.